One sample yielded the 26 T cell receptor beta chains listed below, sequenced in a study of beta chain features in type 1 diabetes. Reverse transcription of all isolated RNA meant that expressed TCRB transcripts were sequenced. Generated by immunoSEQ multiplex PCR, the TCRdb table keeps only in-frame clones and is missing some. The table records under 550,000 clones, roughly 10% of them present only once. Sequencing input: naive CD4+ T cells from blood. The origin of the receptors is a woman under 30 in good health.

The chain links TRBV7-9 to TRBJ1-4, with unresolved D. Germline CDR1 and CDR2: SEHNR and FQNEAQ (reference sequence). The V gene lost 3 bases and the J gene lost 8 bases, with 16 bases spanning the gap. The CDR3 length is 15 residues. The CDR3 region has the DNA TGTGCCAGCAGCTTCCCTCAGTGGGCTGGGGAAAAACTGTTTTTT. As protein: CASSFPQWAGEKLFF.

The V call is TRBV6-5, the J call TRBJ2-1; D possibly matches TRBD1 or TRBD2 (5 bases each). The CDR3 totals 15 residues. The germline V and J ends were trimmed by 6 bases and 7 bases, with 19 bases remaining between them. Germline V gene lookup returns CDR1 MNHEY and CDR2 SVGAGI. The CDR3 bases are TGTGCCAGCAGCCTCCGGGACCCACAATCGAATGAGCAGTTCTTC. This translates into CASSLRDPQSNEQFF.

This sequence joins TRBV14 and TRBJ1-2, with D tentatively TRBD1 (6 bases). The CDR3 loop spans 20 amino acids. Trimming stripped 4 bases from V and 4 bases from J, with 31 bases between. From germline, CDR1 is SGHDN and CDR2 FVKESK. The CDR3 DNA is TGTGCCAGCAGCCCCCCCACGTTCCGGGGGCGCCCCATAGACCCCTATGGCTACACCTTC. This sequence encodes CASSPPTFRGRPIDPYGYTF.

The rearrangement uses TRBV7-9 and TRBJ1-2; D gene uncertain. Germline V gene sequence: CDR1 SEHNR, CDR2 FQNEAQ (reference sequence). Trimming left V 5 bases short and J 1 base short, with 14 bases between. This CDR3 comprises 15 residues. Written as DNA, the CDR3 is TGTGCCAGCAGCGGGCTGAGAACACTTAACTATGGCTACACCTTC. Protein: CASSGLRTLNYGYTF.

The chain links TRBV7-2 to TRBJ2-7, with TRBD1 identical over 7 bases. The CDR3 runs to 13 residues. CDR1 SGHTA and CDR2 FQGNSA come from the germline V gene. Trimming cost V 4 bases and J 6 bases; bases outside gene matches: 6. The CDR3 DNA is TGTGCCAGCAGCTCAGGGACAGCGTCCGAGCAGTACTTC. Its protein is CASSSGTASEQYF.

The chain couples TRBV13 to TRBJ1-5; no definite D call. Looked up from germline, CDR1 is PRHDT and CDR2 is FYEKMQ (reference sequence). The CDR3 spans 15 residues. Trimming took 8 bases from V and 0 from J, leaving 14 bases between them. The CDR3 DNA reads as TGTGCCAGCGTTAGGCGACATCTTAGCAATCAGCCCCAGCATTTT. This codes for CASVRRHLSNQPQHF.

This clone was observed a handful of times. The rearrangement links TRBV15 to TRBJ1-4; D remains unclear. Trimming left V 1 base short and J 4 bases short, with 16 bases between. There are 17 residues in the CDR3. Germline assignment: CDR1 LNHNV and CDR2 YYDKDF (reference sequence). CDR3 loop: CATSRAPRLLGNEKLFF. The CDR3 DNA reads TGTGCCACCAGCAGAGCCCCACGATTGCTGGGTAATGAAAAACTGTTTTTT.

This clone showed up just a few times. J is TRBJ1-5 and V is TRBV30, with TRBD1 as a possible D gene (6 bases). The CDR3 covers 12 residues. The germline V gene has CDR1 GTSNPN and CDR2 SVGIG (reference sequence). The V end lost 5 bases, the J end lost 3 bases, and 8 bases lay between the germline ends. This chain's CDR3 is CAWSGANQPQHF. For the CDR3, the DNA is TGTGCCTGGTCAGGGGCCAATCAGCCCCAGCATTTT.

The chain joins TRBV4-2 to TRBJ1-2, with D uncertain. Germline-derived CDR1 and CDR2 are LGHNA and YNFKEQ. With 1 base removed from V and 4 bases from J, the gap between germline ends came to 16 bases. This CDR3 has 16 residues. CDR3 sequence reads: CASSQGMSGNSYGYTF. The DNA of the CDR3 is TGTGCCAGCAGCCAAGGTATGAGCGGGAACAGCTATGGCTACACCTTC.

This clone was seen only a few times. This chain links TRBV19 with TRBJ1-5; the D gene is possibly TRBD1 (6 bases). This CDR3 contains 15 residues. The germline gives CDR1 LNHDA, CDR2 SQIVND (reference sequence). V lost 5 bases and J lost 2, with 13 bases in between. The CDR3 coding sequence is TGTGCCAGTAGTCCTCAACAGGGCGGCAATCAGCCCCAGCATTTT. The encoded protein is CASSPQQGGNQPQHF.

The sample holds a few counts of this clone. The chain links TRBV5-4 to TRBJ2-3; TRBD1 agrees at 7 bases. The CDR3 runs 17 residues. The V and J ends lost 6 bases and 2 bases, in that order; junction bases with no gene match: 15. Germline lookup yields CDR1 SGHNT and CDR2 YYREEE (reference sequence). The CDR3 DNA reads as TGTGCCAGCACCCTAGCCCGCACAGGGGCGGCCACAGATACGCAGTATTTT. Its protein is CASTLARTGAATDTQYF. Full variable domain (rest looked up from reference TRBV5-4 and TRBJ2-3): ETGVTQSPTHLIKTRGQQVTLRCSSQSGHNTVSWYQQALGQGPQFIFQYYREEENGRGNFPPRFSGLQFPNYSSELNVNALELDDSALYLCASTLARTGAATDTQYFGPGTRLTVL.

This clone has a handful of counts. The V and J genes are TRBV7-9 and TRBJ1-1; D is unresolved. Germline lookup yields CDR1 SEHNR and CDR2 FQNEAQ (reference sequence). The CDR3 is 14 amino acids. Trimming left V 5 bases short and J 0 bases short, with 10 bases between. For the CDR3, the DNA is TGTGCCAGCAGCCGTGAGCGGGTGAACACTGAAGCTTTCTTT. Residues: CASSRERVNTEAFF.

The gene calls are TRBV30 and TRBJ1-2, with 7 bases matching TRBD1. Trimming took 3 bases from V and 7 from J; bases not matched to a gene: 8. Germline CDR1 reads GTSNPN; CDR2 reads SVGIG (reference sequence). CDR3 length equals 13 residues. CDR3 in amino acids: CAWRPTGVGGYTF. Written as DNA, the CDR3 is TGTGCCTGGAGGCCAACAGGGGTTGGTGGCTACACCTTC.

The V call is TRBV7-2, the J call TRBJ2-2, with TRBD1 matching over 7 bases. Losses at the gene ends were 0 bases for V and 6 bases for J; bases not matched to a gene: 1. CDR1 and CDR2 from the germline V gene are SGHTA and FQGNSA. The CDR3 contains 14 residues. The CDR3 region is CASSLAQGAGELFF. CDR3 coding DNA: TGTGCCAGCAGCTTAGCCCAGGGGGCCGGGGAGCTGTTTTTT.

The CDR3 DNA reads as TGCGCCAGCAGCCAACCTGCAGGGCCCGGGGAGCTGTTTTTT. Its protein is CASSQPAGPGELFF. This chain joins TRBV4-3 and TRBJ2-2; D may be TRBD1 (5 bases). The CDR3 covers 14 residues. The ends were cut back, 2 bases at V and 6 bases at J, with 10 bases in the middle. Germline CDR1 reads LGHNA; CDR2 reads YSLEER.

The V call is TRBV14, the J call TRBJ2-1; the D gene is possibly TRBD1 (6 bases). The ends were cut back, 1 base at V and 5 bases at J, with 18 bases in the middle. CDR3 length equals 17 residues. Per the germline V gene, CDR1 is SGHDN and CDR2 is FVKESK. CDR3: CASSQGAQGVTHNEQFF. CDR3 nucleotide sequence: TGTGCCAGCAGCCAAGGGGCACAGGGAGTTACGCACAATGAGCAGTTCTTC.

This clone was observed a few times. The CDR3 sequence: CAIRTGTVYGYTF. The DNA of the CDR3 is TGTGCCATCAGGACAGGAACAGTCTATGGCTACACCTTC. The chain is built from TRBV10-3 and TRBJ1-2; maybe TRBD1 (6 bases). The CDR3 runs to 13 residues. The V gene's germline CDR1 is ENHRY and CDR2 SYGVKD. V gave up 6 bases and J gave up 4 bases, with 12 bases separating them.

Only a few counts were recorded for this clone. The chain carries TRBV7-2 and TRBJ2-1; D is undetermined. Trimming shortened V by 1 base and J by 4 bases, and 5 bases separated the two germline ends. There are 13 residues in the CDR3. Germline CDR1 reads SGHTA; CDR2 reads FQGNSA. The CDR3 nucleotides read TGTGCCAGCAGCTTAGACAGTTACAATGAGCAGTTCTTC. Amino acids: CASSLDSYNEQFF.

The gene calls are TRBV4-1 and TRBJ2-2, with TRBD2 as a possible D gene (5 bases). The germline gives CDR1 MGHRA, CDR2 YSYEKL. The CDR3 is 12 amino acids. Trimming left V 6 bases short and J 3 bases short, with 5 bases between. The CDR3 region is CASRRDTGELFF. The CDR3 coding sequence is TGCGCCAGCAGGAGGGACACCGGGGAGCTGTTTTTT.

The DNA of the CDR3 is TGCAGCGTTGTTCCAGGGGACAATGAGCAGTTCTTC. Amino acids: CSVVPGDNEQFF. V gene TRBV29-1 combines with J gene TRBJ2-1; TRBD1 is a possible D gene (6 bases). CDR3 length equals 12 residues. In germline, CDR1 is SQVTM, CDR2 ANQGSEA. V lost 4 bases, J lost 5 bases, and 9 bases lay in between.

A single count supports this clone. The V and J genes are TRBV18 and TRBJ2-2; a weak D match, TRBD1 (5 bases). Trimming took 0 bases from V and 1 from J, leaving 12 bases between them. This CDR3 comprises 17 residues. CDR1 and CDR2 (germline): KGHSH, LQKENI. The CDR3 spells CASSPPGQVGNTGELFF. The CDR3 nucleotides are TGTGCCAGCTCACCACCGGGGCAGGTCGGGAACACCGGGGAGCTGTTTTTT.

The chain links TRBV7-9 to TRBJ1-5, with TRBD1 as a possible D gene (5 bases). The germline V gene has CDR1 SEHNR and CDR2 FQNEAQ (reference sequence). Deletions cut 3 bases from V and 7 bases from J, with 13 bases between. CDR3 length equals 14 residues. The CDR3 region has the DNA TGTGCCAGCAGCTTCGGGGGGAGTGGACAGCCCCAGCATTTT. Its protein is CASSFGGSGQPQHF.

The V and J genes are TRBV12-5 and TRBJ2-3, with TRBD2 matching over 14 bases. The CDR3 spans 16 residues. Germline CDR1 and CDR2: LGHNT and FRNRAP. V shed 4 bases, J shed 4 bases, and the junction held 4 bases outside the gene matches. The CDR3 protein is CASGSGLAGGADTQYF. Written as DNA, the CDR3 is TGTGCTAGTGGTTCCGGACTAGCGGGAGGTGCAGATACGCAGTATTTT.

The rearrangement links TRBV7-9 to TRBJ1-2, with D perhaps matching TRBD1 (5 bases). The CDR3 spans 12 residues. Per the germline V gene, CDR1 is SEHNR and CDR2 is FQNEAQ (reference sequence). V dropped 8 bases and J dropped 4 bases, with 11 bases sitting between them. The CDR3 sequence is CASEGNPYGYTF. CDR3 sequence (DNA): TGTGCCAGCGAGGGGAATCCCTATGGCTACACCTTC.

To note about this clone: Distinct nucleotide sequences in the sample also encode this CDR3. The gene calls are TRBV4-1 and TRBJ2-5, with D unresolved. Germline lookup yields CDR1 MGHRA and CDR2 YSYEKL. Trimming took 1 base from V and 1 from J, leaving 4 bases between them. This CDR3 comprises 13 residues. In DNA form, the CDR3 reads TGCGCCAGCAGCCAAGGCGTCCAAGAGACCCAGTACTTC. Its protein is CASSQGVQETQYF.

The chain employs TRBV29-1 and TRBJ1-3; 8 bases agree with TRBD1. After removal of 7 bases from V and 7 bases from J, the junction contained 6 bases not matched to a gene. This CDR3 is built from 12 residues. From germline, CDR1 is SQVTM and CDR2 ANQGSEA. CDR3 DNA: TGCAGCGCTGGACAGGGCTGGAACACCATATATTTT. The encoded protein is CSAGQGWNTIYF. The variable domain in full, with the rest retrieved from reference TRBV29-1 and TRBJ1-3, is SAVISQKPSRDICQRGTSLTIQCQVDSQVTMMFWYRQQPGQSLTLIATANQGSEATYESGFVIDKFPISRPNLTFSTLTVSNMSPEDSSIYLCSAGQGWNTIYFGEGSWLTVV.